What follows are 28 T cell receptor beta chains derived from one specimen sequenced in a study of T cells in Graves' hyperthyroidism and ophthalmopathy. Amplified TCR beta CDR3 regions derived from RNA transcripts. Using the HTBI primer set, a first-round RT-PCR was run on the TCR CDR3. Each CDR3 protein gets one entry after TCRdb re-called the multiplex PCR reads with MiXCR. The profile shows about 410,000 distinct CDR3 sequences, 14% of them singletons. The sample comprised blood. The receptor set was obtained from a woman younger than 45 with Graves' ophthalmopathy.

This clonotype was counted a single time. Being one base from a much bigger clone, this may be a read error. This CDR3 reads CASSALGQGGSSGELLF. As DNA, the CDR3 is TGTGCCAGCAGCGCACTCGGACAGGGGGGATCGTCCGGGGAGCTGCTTTTT. The rearrangement joins TRBV7-9 to TRBJ2-2; 10 nucleotides align to TRBD1. Germline values: CDR1 SEHNR, CDR2 FQNEAQ (reference sequence). This CDR3 has 17 amino acids.

This clonotype showed up many times. The chain combines TRBV2 with TRBJ2-3; D is possibly TRBD1 or TRBD2 (5 bases each). Germline CDR1 is SNHLY and CDR2 is FYNNEI. This CDR3 comprises 12 residues. The germline V and J ends were trimmed by 6 bases and 4 bases, with 8 bases remaining between them. CDR3 protein: CASRRGADTQYF. As DNA, the CDR3 is TGTGCCAGCAGGAGGGGAGCAGATACGCAGTATTTT.

The chain has TRBV4-2 and TRBJ1-6, with TRBD1 identical over 8 bases. Germline V lookup: CDR1 LGHNA, CDR2 YNFKEQ. This CDR3 spans 16 amino acids. The V gene end was trimmed by 0 bases and the J gene end by 6 bases; junction bases not matched to a gene: 4. CDR3: CASSQDPGTGNSPLHF. The CDR3 region has the DNA TGTGCCAGCAGCCAAGATCCCGGGACAGGTAATTCACCCCTCCACTTT.

The table lists this clonotype with many counts. The gene calls are TRBV20-1 and TRBJ2-7, with D tentatively TRBD2 (5 bases). Per germline, CDR1 DFQATT and CDR2 SNEGSKA (reference sequence). V shed 8 bases and J shed 7 bases, with 12 bases lying between them. CDR3 length equals 10 residues. CDR3 nucleotide sequence: TGCAGTCCTGTCGGGGAAGAGCAGTACTTC. This encodes CSPVGEEQYF.

This clonotype was detected ten times or more. This sequence joins TRBV6-1 and TRBJ2-3, with 7 bases fitting TRBD1. Per the germline V gene, CDR1 is MNHNS and CDR2 is SASEGT. The CDR3 extends over 15 amino acids. The J segment lost 5 bases and the V segment lost 2 bases, leaving 7 bases of the junction unmatched. CDR3 loop: CASSEKGARIDTQYF. The CDR3 region has the DNA TGTGCCAGCAGTGAAAAGGGGGCGCGAATAGATACGCAGTATTTT.

This clonotype has just a few counts. J is TRBJ2-3 and V is TRBV3-1; tentatively, D is TRBD1 (6 bases). Germline V lookup: CDR1 LGHDT, CDR2 YNNKEL (reference sequence). Trimming removed 4 bases from V and 6 bases from J, with 17 bases in between. The CDR3 is made up of 15 amino acids. The CDR3: CASSPPGLGGDTQYF. The CDR3 region has the DNA TGTGCCAGCAGCCCCCCTGGGTTAGGGGGTGATACGCAGTATTTT.

V usage is TRBV19 and J usage is TRBJ2-6, with D hard to call. The CDR3 length is 15 residues. V lost 7 bases, J lost 0 bases, and 10 bases lay in between. Germline loops: CDR1 LNHDA, CDR2 SQIVND (reference sequence). In DNA, the CDR3 is TGTGCCAGTACCATCAGTGTCTCTGGGGCCAACGTCCTGACTTTC. The encoded protein is CASTISVSGANVLTF.

The chain is built from TRBV15 and TRBJ2-3, with unresolved D. The CDR3 loop spans 14 amino acids. V was shortened by 1 base and J by 2 bases, with 7 bases between the two germline ends. From germline, CDR1 is LNHNV and CDR2 YYDKDF (reference sequence). The CDR3 reads CATSRGQFTDTQYF. DNA of the CDR3: TGTGCCACCAGCAGAGGGCAGTTCACAGATACGCAGTATTTT.

This clonotype has more than one count but fewer than ten. V is TRBV5-5 and J is TRBJ2-7; 7 bases match TRBD2. In germline, CDR1 is SGHKS, CDR2 YYEKEE (reference sequence). V gave up 1 base and J gave up 1 base; unmatched junction bases: 5. CDR3 length equals 15 residues. In nucleotides, the CDR3 is TGTGCCAGCAGCTTGAGTTTCGGGGGGTCCTACGAGCAGTACTTC. This sequence encodes CASSLSFGGSYEQYF.

This clonotype has at least ten counts. The rearrangement joins TRBV12-3 or TRBV12-4 to TRBJ1-2; no clear D. Trimming pared 2 bases from V and 0 bases from J, leaving 10 bases between. CDR3 length: 15 amino acids. The CDR3 DNA sequence: TGTGCCAGCAGTTTAAGACGCATAGCTAACTATGGCTACACCTTC. Amino acids: CASSLRRIANYGYTF.

This clonotype occurred many times. This sequence joins TRBV30 and TRBJ1-5; a possible D gene is TRBD1 (6 bases). CDR1 and CDR2 (germline): GTSNPN, SVGIG (reference sequence). Trimming left V 1 base short and J 7 bases short, with 17 bases between. The CDR3 has 15 residues. CDR3 amino acids: CAWSASVSGAQPQHF. The CDR3 region has the DNA TGTGCCTGGAGTGCCTCCGTTTCAGGGGCCCAGCCCCAGCATTTT. The full variable domain, rest sourced from reference TRBV30 and TRBJ1-5, is SQTIHQWPATLVQPVGSPLSLECTVEGTSNPNLYWYRQAAGRGLQLLFYSVGIGQISSEVPQNLSASRPQDRQFILSSKKLLLSDSGFYLCAWSASVSGAQPQHFGDGTRLSIL.

This clonotype was observed a handful of times. This chain uses TRBV29-1 with TRBJ1-2; no clear D. The CDR3 extends over 11 amino acids. Trimming shortened V by 4 bases and J by 4 bases, and 7 bases separated the two germline ends. In germline, CDR1 is SQVTM, CDR2 ANQGSEA. CDR3 region: CSVGSSYGYTF. The CDR3 DNA reads TGCAGCGTTGGTTCGTCCTATGGCTACACCTTC.

This clonotype was found a few times. V gene TRBV29-1 combines with J gene TRBJ2-3; no firm D call. The CDR3 is made up of 11 amino acids. Germline V gives CDR1 SQVTM, CDR2 ANQGSEA. V was clipped by 3 bases and J by 5 bases, with 6 bases between them. CDR3 sequence: CSVESGDTQYF. The CDR3 region has the DNA TGCAGCGTTGAGTCGGGAGATACGCAGTATTTT.

The sample holds many counts of this clonotype. The rearrangement links TRBV19 to TRBJ2-7; 10 positions agree with TRBD1. This CDR3 region has 14 residues. The V and J ends lost 6 bases and 5 bases, in that order; junction bases with no gene match: 7. From germline, CDR1 is LNHDA and CDR2 SQIVND (reference sequence). The CDR3 DNA follows: TGTGCCAGTAGGTACGGGACAGGGGACCACGAGCAGTACTTC. Translated: CASRYGTGDHEQYF. The variable domain in full, with the rest retrieved from reference TRBV19 and TRBJ2-7, is DGGITQSPKYLFRKEGQNVTLSCEQNLNHDAMYWYRQDPGQGLRLIYYSQIVNDFQKGDIAEGYSVSREKKESFPLTVTSAQKNPTAFYLCASRYGTGDHEQYFGPGTRLTVT.

This clonotype was picked up many times. This sequence joins TRBV28 and TRBJ1-5; D unresolved. The CDR3 has 12 amino acids. Trimming removed 8 bases at V and 3 bases at J, with 8 bases between. Germline V gives CDR1 MDHEN, CDR2 SYDVKM. The CDR3: CASFTDNQPQHF. DNA of the CDR3: TGTGCCAGCTTCACGGACAATCAGCCCCAGCATTTT.

The V gene is TRBV3-1, the J gene TRBJ1-6; the match to TRBD1 covers 9 bases. CDR3 length: 16 residues. V lost 2 bases to trimming and J lost 6 bases; unmatched junction nucleotides: 5. Germline CDR1 LGHDT, CDR2 YNNKEL (reference sequence). This CDR3 reads CASSQTGGWGNSPLHF. In DNA form, the CDR3 reads TGTGCCAGCAGCCAAACAGGGGGCTGGGGTAATTCACCCCTCCACTTT.

Turning to this clonotype: One end of the junction does not line up with germline, which may come from a read error. The chain links TRBV5-1 to TRBJ2-1; 12 nucleotides match TRBD2. The CDR3 runs 19 residues. Germline V gene sequence: CDR1 SGHRS, CDR2 YFSETQ. CDR3 coding DNA: TGCGCCAGCAGCTTAAACTCCGGGGCTAGCGGGGGGGCGTCCAATGAGCGGTTCTTC. It encodes CASSLNSGASGGASNERFF.

This clonotype was seen only a few times. V usage is TRBV6-1 and J usage is TRBJ2-7, with TRBD1 matching over 9 bases. Unmatched junction bases numbered 6, after V lost 6 bases and J lost 0 bases. CDR3 length equals 15 residues. Germline lookup yields CDR1 MNHNS and CDR2 SASEGT. CDR3 in amino acids: CASRKDRGSSYEQYF. The CDR3 DNA reads TGTGCCAGCAGGAAGGACAGGGGAAGCTCCTACGAGCAGTACTTC.

This clonotype was picked up a small number of times. The chain couples TRBV7-2 to TRBJ2-3; 10 bases are shared with TRBD1. The V gene end was trimmed by 3 bases and the J gene end by 1 base; junction bases not matched to a gene: 13. The length of the CDR3 is 19 residues. Per germline, CDR1 SGHTA and CDR2 FQGNSA. The CDR3 DNA follows: TGTGCCAGCAGCTTGTGGAGAGGGGACAGGGGTGGAGGCACAGATACGCAGTATTTT. Translated: CASSLWRGDRGGGTDTQYF.

At least ten counts were recorded for this clonotype. The rearrangement uses TRBV2 and TRBJ1-2, with D tentatively TRBD1 (5 bases). CDR3 size: 13 residues. Germline values: CDR1 SNHLY, CDR2 FYNNEI. The V end was cut by 4 bases, the J end by 3 bases, with 9 bases between. CDR3 in amino acids: CASSGRVDYGYTF. The CDR3 DNA reads TGTGCCAGCAGTGGCAGGGTCGACTATGGCTACACCTTC.

This clonotype was detected ten times or more. This rearrangement joins TRBV10-3 to TRBJ1-5; D is unclear. V lost 3 bases to trimming and J lost 4 bases, with 7 bases between them. The CDR3 is 13 residues long. Looked up from germline, CDR1 is ENHRY and CDR2 is SYGVKD. The CDR3 DNA follows: TGTGCCATCAGTGATCCGGGGAATCAGCCCCAGCATTTT. It encodes CAISDPGNQPQHF.

This clonotype was picked up many times. The V and J genes are TRBV30 and TRBJ1-4; 7 bases are a match to TRBD1. The germline gives CDR1 GTSNPN, CDR2 SVGIG (reference sequence). The CDR3 runs 14 residues. Trimming at V came to 5 bases and at J to 6 bases, leaving 9 bases not matched to a gene. The CDR3 DNA reads TGTGCCTGGGGATCCTGGGGGACAGATGAAAAACTGTTTTTT. Residues: CAWGSWGTDEKLFF.

V is TRBV20-1 and J is TRBJ2-6, with TRBD1 matching 8 bases. Germline trimming cut 1 base from V and 6 bases from J; bases unmatched to any gene: 17. The germline V gene encodes CDR1 DFQATT and CDR2 SNEGSKA (reference sequence). CDR3 length: 19 amino acids. CDR3 region: CSARGTWGTGVYVANVLTF. The CDR3 region has the DNA TGCAGTGCTAGAGGCACTTGGGGGACAGGCGTTTATGTGGCCAACGTCCTGACTTTC.

This clonotype was seen ten or more times. The rearrangement links TRBV20-1 to TRBJ2-7; D might be TRBD1 (6 bases). This CDR3 contains 14 residues. Germline loops: CDR1 DFQATT, CDR2 SNEGSKA (reference sequence). Between the trimmed V and J ends, which lost 6 bases and 2 bases, there was a span of 17 bases. In DNA form, the CDR3 reads TGCAGTGCCGAACTACAGGGCTCGACCTACGAGCAGTACTTC. Translation gives CSAELQGSTYEQYF.

In its sample, this clonotype was seen many times. V and J are TRBV12-3 or TRBV12-4 and TRBJ1-2; 9 bases fit TRBD1. The CDR3 runs to 14 residues. The ends lost 4 bases at V and 8 bases at J; junction bases unmatched: 8. CDR3 residues: CASSSISGTGGYTF. The CDR3 nucleotides read TGTGCCAGCAGTTCTATATCCGGGACAGGGGGCTACACCTTC.

This clonotype was counted between two and nine times. The gene calls are TRBV9 and TRBJ1-1; TRBD1 agrees at 7 bases. V shed 3 bases, J shed 4 bases, and the junction held 0 bases outside the gene matches. CDR1 is SGDLS, CDR2 YYNGEE, per germline. The CDR3 has 12 amino acids. CDR3 nucleotide sequence: TGTGCCAGCAGCGGGACAGGCACTGAAGCTTTCTTT. It specifies CASSGTGTEAFF. The full variable domain, its missing parts supplied by reference TRBV9 and TRBJ1-1, is DSGVTQTPKHLITATGQRVTLRCSPRSGDLSVYWYQQSLDQGLQFLIQYYNGEERAKGNILERFSAQQFPDLHSELNLSSLELGDSALYFCASSGTGTEAFFGQGTRLTVV.

This clonotype has a count of ten or more. The chain carries TRBV19 and TRBJ1-1; D call uncertain. The CDR3 contains 12 residues. V lost 3 bases, J lost 4 bases, and 6 bases lay in between. Germline values: CDR1 LNHDA, CDR2 SQIVND (reference sequence). The CDR3 region is CASSMGITEAFF. The CDR3 DNA reads TGTGCCAGTAGTATGGGAATCACTGAAGCTTTCTTT.

This clonotype was recorded many times. This chain uses TRBV28 with TRBJ1-1; 7 nucleotides match TRBD1. Germline trimming cut 4 bases from V and 1 base from J; bases unmatched to any gene: 9. The CDR3 is 16 residues long. Germline V gene sequence: CDR1 MDHEN, CDR2 SYDVKM. The DNA of the CDR3 is TGTGCCAGCAGTTCTTCAGCCCGGACAGGGAACACTGAAGCTTTCTTT. Its protein is CASSSSARTGNTEAFF.